The T cell receptor beta chain described here comes from a study of cytotoxic CD8 clonotypes in ibrutinib-treated CLL. Investigators sought sequencing depths of between 1 in 200,000 and 1 in 1 million T cells. Repertoires were generated with immunoSEQ multiplex PCR, while TCRdb's copy carries only in-frame clones and drops some. The data contain approximately 80,000 clones, about 82% of them singletons. This CDR3 is built from 16 residues. CDR1 and CDR2 (germline): SGDLS, YYNGEE. With 7 bases removed from V and 4 bases from J, the gap between germline ends came to 23 bases. The sequencing used PBMCs, collected before ibrutinib treatment. The chain couples TRBV9 to TRBJ1-1, with TRBD1 as a possible D gene (5 bases). The receptor comes from a human donor with chronic lymphocytic leukemia. The CDR3, as DNA: TGTGCCAGCTATAGGGATCGGGGGGAGGGTCGCACTGAAGCTTTCTTT. This sequence encodes CASYRDRGEGRTEAFF.